The 14 T cell receptor beta chains in this list originate from one sample, sequenced in a study of blood T cell repertoires in COVID-19. Produced via immunoSEQ multiplex PCR; TCRdb's table is partial and in-frame only. The sample carries fewer than 200,000 clones, roughly 81% recorded once. Material for sequencing was peripheral blood. These receptors all come from a woman aged 60-75 years with COVID-19, enrolled during active disease.

The V gene is TRBV11-2, the J gene TRBJ2-5; D unclear. This CDR3 has 14 residues. The V gene's germline CDR1 is SGHAT and CDR2 FQNNGV. Deletions cut 0 bases from V and 1 base from J, with 6 bases between. In nucleotides, the CDR3 is TGTGCCAGCAGCTTAGAAAACAGCCAAGAGACCCAGTACTTC. This gives the protein CASSLENSQETQYF.

The CDR3 DNA reads TGTGCCAGCGCAAGGAGGGACGGGGTGTTGCAGCCCCAGCATTTT. This encodes CASARRDGVLQPQHF. The chain carries TRBV2 and TRBJ1-5, with D possibly being TRBD1 (5 bases). In germline, CDR1 is SNHLY, CDR2 FYNNEI. The CDR3 covers 15 residues. Trimming took off 8 bases at V and 7 bases at J, with 21 bases between the two ends. Variable domain in full (rest from reference TRBV2 and TRBJ1-5): EPEVTQTPSHQVTQMGQEVILRCVPISNHLYFYWYRQILGQKVEFLVSFYNNEISEKSEIFDDQFSVERPDGSNFTLKIRSTKLEDSAMYFCASARRDGVLQPQHFGDGTRLSIL.

This clone was counted a few times. The chain uses TRBV18 and TRBJ1-1; D not resolved. The CDR3 sequence is 15 residues long. The germline V and J ends were trimmed by 6 bases and 0 bases, with 14 bases remaining between them. CDR1 and CDR2 (germline): KGHSH, LQKENI. CDR3 sequence reads: CASSRGPGMNTEAFF. The CDR3 coding sequence is TGTGCCAGCTCGCGAGGGCCGGGGATGAACACTGAAGCTTTCTTT.

The chain joins TRBV5-1 to TRBJ2-1, with 7 bases that match TRBD2. V was clipped by 0 bases and J by 3 bases; unmatched bases: 12. This CDR3 region has 18 residues. Germline CDR1 reads SGHRS; CDR2 reads YFSETQ. The DNA for the CDR3 is TGCGCCAGCAGCTTGGAGCCCCCGAGTAGCGGGTTCTACAATGAGCAGTTCTTC. It specifies CASSLEPPSSGFYNEQFF.

The V call is TRBV9, the J call TRBJ1-5; D is possibly TRBD1 (5 bases). The CDR3 consists of 14 residues. Trimming took off 5 bases at V and 0 bases at J, with 9 bases between the two ends. Germline loops: CDR1 SGDLS, CDR2 YYNGEE. CDR3 loop: CASSGAHSNQPQHF. The CDR3 DNA reads as TGTGCCAGCAGTGGGGCTCATAGCAATCAGCCCCAGCATTTT.

This clone was counted at least ten times. J is TRBJ2-1 and V is TRBV6-1, with D tentatively TRBD2 (7 bases). The CDR3 totals 14 residues. Germline-derived CDR1 and CDR2 are MNHNS and SASEGT. The V and J ends lost 1 base and 10 bases respectively, with 14 bases between them. CDR3 amino acids: CASSEGASGGEQFF. CDR3 coding DNA: TGTGCCAGCAGTGAAGGGGCGTCGGGGGGCGAGCAGTTCTTC.

The DNA of the CDR3 is TGTGCCAGCAGCTTAGTGGGCTTCTCTACGGGACCGGGAGAGGCTTTCTTT. This encodes CASSLVGFSTGPGEAFF. The chain links TRBV11-2 to TRBJ1-1, with D maybe TRBD1 (5 bases). CDR3 length equals 17 residues. The V gene lost 1 base and the J gene lost 11 bases, with 26 bases spanning the gap. Germline CDR1 reads SGHAT; CDR2 reads FQNNGV.

V gene TRBV9 combines with J gene TRBJ2-1; maybe TRBD1 (6 bases). Germline V gene sequence: CDR1 SGDLS, CDR2 YYNGEE. The CDR3 extends over 16 amino acids. The ends were cut back, 0 bases at V and 4 bases at J, with 14 bases in the middle. In DNA, the CDR3 is TGTGCCAGCAGCGTAGCCCGATTAGACAGGTACAATGAGCAGTTCTTC. Its protein is CASSVARLDRYNEQFF.

V is TRBV6-5 and J is TRBJ1-4; 7 bases are a match to TRBD1. This CDR3 is built from 15 residues. CDR1 is MNHEY and CDR2 is SVGAGI in the germline V gene. Trimming cost V 6 bases and J 3 bases; bases outside gene matches: 7. The CDR3 DNA is TGTGCCAGCAGACTAACCGGGACAGCTAATGAAAAACTGTTTTTT. It encodes CASRLTGTANEKLFF.

This chain links TRBV27 with TRBJ1-5, with D uncertain. This CDR3 contains 16 residues. V lost 5 bases and J 6 bases, leaving 20 bases between the germline ends. Germline V gene sequence: CDR1 MNHEY, CDR2 SMNVEV (reference sequence). DNA for the CDR3: TGTGCCAGCAGTCCACGGACTGGGTCATTCGGTCAGCCCCAGCATTTT. It is translated as CASSPRTGSFGQPQHF.

The chain has TRBV29-1 and TRBJ1-1; D is unresolved. The V gene's germline CDR1 is SQVTM and CDR2 ANQGSEA. The CDR3 extends over 12 amino acids. Trimming took off 3 bases at V and 0 bases at J, with 5 bases between the two ends. CDR3: CSVDSLNTEAFF. CDR3 sequence (DNA): TGCAGCGTTGACAGTCTGAACACTGAAGCTTTCTTT. The complete variable domain, with remaining parts taken from reference TRBV29-1 and TRBJ1-1, reads SAVISQKPSRDICQRGTSLTIQCQVDSQVTMMFWYRQQPGQSLTLIATANQGSEATYESGFVIDKFPISRPNLTFSTLTVSNMSPEDSSIYLCSVDSLNTEAFFGQGTRLTVV.

The chain combines TRBV21-1 with TRBJ1-3; TRBD1, the D gene given by the table, was not confirmed from the DNA. TRBV21-1 is classified as a pseudogene. The CDR3 loop spans 15 amino acids. The CDR3 sequence is CASSKAYRAGNTIYF. CDR3 DNA: TGTGCCAGCAGCAAAGCGTACAGGGCCGGAAACACCATATATTTT.

V is TRBV7-2 and J is TRBJ1-3, with 7 nucleotides matching TRBD1. This CDR3 is 18 amino acids long. Germline V gene lookup returns CDR1 SGHTA and CDR2 FQGNSA. V shed 1 base, J shed 4 bases, and the junction held 13 bases outside the gene matches. CDR3 in amino acids: CASSLESDRSLWGNTIYF. CDR3 nucleotide sequence: TGTGCCAGCAGCTTAGAATCGGACAGGTCCTTGTGGGGAAACACCATATATTTT.

V gene TRBV3-1 (or the pseudogene TRBV3-2) combines with J gene TRBJ2-1, with D perhaps TRBD2 (5 bases). Trimming left V 2 bases short and J 9 bases short, with 5 bases between. CDR3 length: 11 amino acids. From germline, CDR1 is LGHDT and CDR2 YNNKEL (reference sequence). The CDR3 DNA follows: TGTGCCAGCAGCCAAAGCGGTGAGCAGTTCTTC. It codes for CASSQSGEQFF.